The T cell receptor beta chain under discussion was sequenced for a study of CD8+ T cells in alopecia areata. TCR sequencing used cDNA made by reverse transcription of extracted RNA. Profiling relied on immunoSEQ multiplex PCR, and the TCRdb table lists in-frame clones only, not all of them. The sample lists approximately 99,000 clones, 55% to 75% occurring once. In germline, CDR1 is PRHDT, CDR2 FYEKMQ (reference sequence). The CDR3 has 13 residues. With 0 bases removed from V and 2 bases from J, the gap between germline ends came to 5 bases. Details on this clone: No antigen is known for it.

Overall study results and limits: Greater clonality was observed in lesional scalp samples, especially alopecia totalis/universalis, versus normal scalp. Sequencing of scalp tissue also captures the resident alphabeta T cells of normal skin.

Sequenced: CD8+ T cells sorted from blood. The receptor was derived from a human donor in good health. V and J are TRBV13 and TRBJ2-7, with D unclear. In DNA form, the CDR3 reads TGTGCCAGCAGCTTAGGTGGCCCCTACGAGCAGTACTTC. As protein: CASSLGGPYEQYF. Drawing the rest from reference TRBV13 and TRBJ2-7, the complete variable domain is AAGVIQSPRHLIKEKRETATLKCYPIPRHDTVYWYQQGPGQDPQFLISFYEKMQSDKGSIPDRFSAQQFSDYHSELNMSSLELGDSALYFCASSLGGPYEQYFGPGTRLTVT.